The 26 T cell receptor beta chains below all came from one sample that was sequenced in a study of naive and memory T cell subsets. The library had UMIs added by 3' ligation of an oligonucleotide to TCR cDNA. Ligated cDNA underwent four rounds of PCR with nested alpha and beta constant region primers and SP2. TCRdb fed the 5' RACE reads into MiXCR, producing one record per CDR3 protein. The sample carries roughly 60,000 distinct CDR3 sequences, about 7% recorded once. The receptors were gathered from a male donor in good health.

The chain uses TRBV11-2 and TRBJ2-1; D is unclear. Between the trimmed V and J ends, which lost 1 base and 8 bases, there was a span of 9 bases. The CDR3 loop spans 13 amino acids. Germline CDR1 reads SGHAT; CDR2 reads FQNNGV. CDR3 nucleotide sequence: TGTGCCAGCAGCTTAGTTGGTGGGCATGAGCAGTTCTTC. It yields the protein CASSLVGGHEQFF.

This clonotype was picked up many times. The CDR3 protein is CASSRDYGYTF. CDR3 bases: TGTGCCAGCAGTCGGGACTATGGCTACACCTTC. V usage is TRBV6-2 or TRBV6-3 and J usage is TRBJ1-2, with D uncertain. V lost 5 bases to trimming and J lost 3 bases, with 4 bases between them. The CDR3 contains 11 residues. The V gene's germline CDR1 is MNHEY and CDR2 SVGEGT.

The chain combines TRBV14 with TRBJ2-7; D is undetermined. V lost 4 bases to trimming and J lost 0 bases, with 7 bases between them. The CDR3 totals 13 residues. Per the germline V gene, CDR1 is SGHDN and CDR2 is FVKESK. Here the CDR3 DNA reads TGTGCCAGCAGCCCGAAATCCTCCTACGAGCAGTACTTC. Protein: CASSPKSSYEQYF.

This clonotype has ten or more counts. The V and J genes are TRBV5-1 and TRBJ1-2; D remains unclear. CDR3 length equals 13 residues. Trimming removed 4 bases from V and 2 bases from J, with 9 bases in between. Germline lookup yields CDR1 SGHRS and CDR2 YFSETQ. The CDR3 DNA reads TGCGCCAGCAGCGCTGTGACCAACTATGGCTACACCTTC. The encoded protein is CASSAVTNYGYTF.

The V and J genes are TRBV20-1 and TRBJ1-1; TRBD1 aligns across 9 bases. J gave up 10 bases and V 6 bases, and 15 bases lay outside the gene matches. The CDR3 runs to 14 residues. From germline, CDR1 is DFQATT and CDR2 SNEGSKA (reference sequence). CDR3 bases: TGCAGTGCCCGAACAGCACAGGGGGCGGATGGAGCTTTCTTT. Protein product: CSARTAQGADGAFF.

This clonotype was detected ten times or more. The chain couples TRBV6-6 to TRBJ2-7; the D gene is possibly TRBD1 (6 bases). The CDR3 contains 14 residues. The germline CDR1 and CDR2 sequences are MNHNY and SVGAGI (reference sequence). Trimming shortened V by 7 bases and J by 0 bases, and 13 bases separated the two germline ends. CDR3 sequence: CASKGTSNSYEQYF. The CDR3 DNA follows: TGTGCCAGCAAAGGGACATCTAACTCCTACGAGCAGTACTTC.

This clonotype was picked up many times. The chain combines TRBV20-1 with TRBJ1-5; 11 bases align to TRBD1. V lost 6 bases to trimming and J lost 0 bases; unmatched junction nucleotides: 13. This CDR3 comprises 18 residues. Germline assignment: CDR1 DFQATT and CDR2 SNEGSKA (reference sequence). CDR3 DNA: TGCAGTGCGCTACAGGGACAGGGGGATTATTATAGCAATCAGCCCCAGCATTTT. Amino acid sequence: CSALQGQGDYYSNQPQHF.

In this sample, this clonotype is medium-sized (0.01 to 0.1%). The chain joins TRBV29-1 to TRBJ2-6; tentative D call: TRBD2 (7 bases). The CDR3 loop spans 15 amino acids. Trimming removed 6 bases from V and 1 base from J, with 13 bases in between. Germline V gene lookup returns CDR1 SQVTM and CDR2 ANQGSEA. The DNA for the CDR3 is TGCAGCGTCGGGGGGCCCCTTTCTGGGGCCAACGTCCTGACTTTC. This encodes CSVGGPLSGANVLTF.

The table lists this clonotype with many counts. V gene TRBV7-8 combines with J gene TRBJ1-2, with 7 positions matching TRBD1. V lost 0 bases and J lost 5; bases outside the gene matches: 3. Germline values: CDR1 SGHVS, CDR2 FQNEAQ. The CDR3 spans 14 residues. This CDR3 reads CASSLAGGGYGYTF. CDR3 DNA sequence: TGTGCCAGCAGCTTAGCAGGGGGCGGGTATGGCTACACCTTC. The whole variable domain, remainder taken from reference TRBV7-8 and TRBJ1-2, is GAGVSQSPRYKVAKRGQDVALRCDPISGHVSLFWYQQALGQGPEFLTYFQNEAQLDKSGLPSDRFFAERPEGSVSTLKIQRTQQEDSAVYLCASSLAGGGYGYTFGSGTRLTVV.

The rearrangement joins TRBV10-3 to TRBJ1-4; D remains unclear. Germline assignment: CDR1 ENHRY and CDR2 SYGVKD. Trimming left V 10 bases short and J 0 bases short, with 3 bases between. This CDR3 is built from 11 residues. The CDR3 here is CATATNEKLFF. The CDR3 nucleotides read TGTGCCACGGCAACTAATGAAAAACTGTTTTTT.

This clonotype was counted ten times or more. The CDR3 sequence: CASSFPADTQYF. For the CDR3, the DNA is TGTGCCAGCAGCTTCCCAGCAGATACGCAGTATTTT. The chain employs TRBV7-8 and TRBJ2-3; D ambiguous. Germline assignment: CDR1 SGHVS and CDR2 FQNEAQ. V lost 3 bases and J 4 bases, leaving 5 bases between the germline ends. This CDR3 is built from 12 residues.

This clonotype was seen at least ten times. This rearrangement joins TRBV5-1 to TRBJ1-1; D gene uncertain. Trimming left V 5 bases short and J 1 base short, with 12 bases between. Per the germline V gene, CDR1 is SGHRS and CDR2 is YFSETQ. The CDR3 spans 14 residues. Written as DNA, the CDR3 is TGCGCCAGCAGTCGCCCCGGGAGGAACACTGAAGCTTTCTTT. Amino acids: CASSRPGRNTEAFF.

This clonotype was observed many times. The genes are TRBV27 and TRBJ2-1; D may be TRBD1 (6 bases). This CDR3 spans 13 amino acids. The V gene's germline CDR1 is MNHEY and CDR2 SMNVEV (reference sequence). V shed 5 bases and J shed 8 bases, with 13 bases lying between them. CDR3 nucleotides: TGTGCCAGCAGTAGGACAGATAGGGATGAGCAGTTCTTC. Translated, it gives CASSRTDRDEQFF.

The genes are TRBV5-1 and TRBJ2-1; no definite D call. The CDR3 loop spans 15 amino acids. V shed 0 bases and J shed 6 bases, with 13 bases lying between them. In germline, CDR1 is SGHRS, CDR2 YFSETQ. The DNA for the CDR3 is TGCGCCAGCAGCTTGGGTTTCGGGCAGCCCAATGAGCAGTTCTTC. This sequence encodes CASSLGFGQPNEQFF.

This chain joins TRBV6-5 and TRBJ2-2; D ambiguous. This CDR3 comprises 14 residues. Germline-derived CDR1 and CDR2 are MNHEY and SVGAGI. Trimming cost V 0 bases and J 3 bases, with 5 bases left between them. The CDR3 DNA is TGTGCCAGCAGTTACTCGATAGACACCGGGGAGCTGTTTTTT. As protein: CASSYSIDTGELFF.

A few counts support this clonotype. The rearrangement uses TRBV7-2 and TRBJ1-2, with 11 bases identical to TRBD1. CDR1 is SGHTA and CDR2 is FQGNSA in the germline V gene. V dropped 4 bases and J dropped 4; count of bases not matched to a gene: 8. The CDR3 totals 16 residues. CDR3 residues: CASSSGQGAGIYGYTF. CDR3 sequence (DNA): TGTGCCAGCAGCTCAGGACAGGGGGCTGGAATCTATGGCTACACCTTC.

This clonotype came up a few times. V usage is TRBV7-9 and J usage is TRBJ2-7; D possibly corresponds to TRBD1 (5 bases). The CDR3 contains 14 residues. Trimming cost V 1 base and J 4 bases, with 11 bases left between them. Germline V CDR1 and CDR2: SEHNR, FQNEAQ (reference sequence). The CDR3 bases are TGTGCCAGCAGCTTAGAGGTACAGGAGTACGAGCAGTACTTC. It specifies CASSLEVQEYEQYF.

This clonotype was counted only a few times. The V gene is TRBV5-1, the J gene TRBJ1-1; D gene uncertain. CDR3 size: 14 residues. The ends were cut back, 2 bases at V and 0 bases at J, with 8 bases in the middle. Germline V gene lookup returns CDR1 SGHRS and CDR2 YFSETQ. The CDR3 spells CASSFGQLNTEAFF. The CDR3 DNA reads as TGCGCCAGCAGCTTTGGGCAGCTGAACACTGAAGCTTTCTTT.

The chain couples TRBV6-5 to TRBJ1-1, with TRBD1 matching over 9 bases. V lost 6 bases, J lost 2 bases, and 4 bases stayed unmatched. The CDR3 is made up of 14 amino acids. CDR1 and CDR2 (germline): MNHEY, SVGAGI. The CDR3 reads CASRGTGRNTEAFF. CDR3 in DNA: TGTGCCAGCAGGGGGACAGGGCGAAACACTGAAGCTTTCTTT.

Many counts were recorded for this clonotype. The rearrangement uses TRBV30 and TRBJ1-5; 7 bases line up with TRBD1. Germline trimming cut 5 bases from V and 4 bases from J; bases unmatched to any gene: 8. Germline V gene sequence: CDR1 GTSNPN, CDR2 SVGIG (reference sequence). The CDR3 length is 14 residues. Here the CDR3 DNA reads TGTGCCTGGGGGGACAGAATGTTAAATCAGCCCCAGCATTTT. Translating it yields CAWGDRMLNQPQHF. Based on the CDR3 plus reference TRBV30 and TRBJ1-5, the full variable domain is SQTIHQWPATLVQPVGSPLSLECTVEGTSNPNLYWYRQAAGRGLQLLFYSVGIGQISSEVPQNLSASRPQDRQFILSSKKLLLSDSGFYLCAWGDRMLNQPQHFGDGTRLSIL.

This clonotype was counted ten times or more. This CDR3 reads CSVEGQGLNEQFF. CDR3 DNA: TGCAGCGTTGAGGGACAAGGCCTCAATGAGCAGTTCTTC. The V and J genes are TRBV29-1 and TRBJ2-1; D possibly corresponds to TRBD1 (6 bases). V was clipped by 3 bases and J by 6 bases, with 12 bases between them. This CDR3 comprises 13 residues. Looked up from germline, CDR1 is SQVTM and CDR2 is ANQGSEA.

This clonotype appeared a few times. This sequence joins TRBV6-5 and TRBJ2-7; possibly TRBD1 or TRBD2 for D (5 bases each). The CDR3 covers 14 residues. Germline loops: CDR1 MNHEY, CDR2 SVGAGI. V was pared by 5 bases and J by 7 bases, with 18 bases between. This CDR3 is CASSPHRGGWEQYF. CDR3 coding DNA: TGTGCCAGCAGTCCCCACCGGGGCGGATGGGAGCAGTACTTC.

This clonotype showed up many times. The V and J genes are TRBV12-3 or TRBV12-4 and TRBJ2-6, with 8 bases that match TRBD1. CDR3 size: 17 residues. V was clipped by 7 bases and J by 0 bases; unmatched bases: 8. The CDR3 DNA reads TGTGCCAGCATTCCCCGGGACAGGCGCTCTGGGGCCAACGTCCTGACTTTC. Translated, it gives CASIPRDRRSGANVLTF.

There are a few counts of this clonotype. The rearrangement uses TRBV19 and TRBJ1-1; D is unresolved. The CDR3 consists of 12 residues. The V end lost 8 bases, the J end lost 1 base, and 8 bases lay between the germline ends. Germline CDR1 is LNHDA and CDR2 is SQIVND (reference sequence). CDR3 bases: TGTGCCAGTTCGGTGGGGAACACTGAAGCTTTCTTT. It is translated as CASSVGNTEAFF.

V is TRBV6-1 and J is TRBJ2-6; 10 nucleotides line up with TRBD1. V gave up 8 bases and J gave up 2 bases; unmatched junction bases: 18. The CDR3 is 20 amino acids. CDR1 is MNHNS and CDR2 is SASEGT in the germline V gene. The CDR3 loop is CASLGGTPAGQGTGANVLTF. CDR3 nucleotide sequence: TGTGCCAGCCTCGGGGGGACCCCGGCGGGACAGGGGACTGGGGCCAACGTCCTGACTTTC.

The V and J genes are TRBV11-2 and TRBJ1-2; no definite D call. V was cut by 4 bases and J by 4 bases, with 10 bases left in between. Looked up from germline, CDR1 is SGHAT and CDR2 is FQNNGV. The CDR3 contains 13 residues. CDR3 in amino acids: CASSYGAGYGYTF. The CDR3 coding sequence is TGTGCCAGCAGCTACGGCGCGGGCTATGGCTACACCTTC.